This TCR beta chain was sequenced during a study of blood T cell repertoires in COVID-19. Overall study context: Donors in the United States, Italy and Spain gave samples during acute or convalescent COVID-19.

V was pared by 0 bases and J by 7 bases, with 16 bases between. This CDR3 has 15 amino acids. Germline V lookup: CDR1 SQVTM, CDR2 ANQGSEA. In the authors' methods: The assay estimated nucleated cells by amplifying reference gene primers. Profiled with immunoSEQ multiplex PCR; TCRdb holds only in-frame clones, not every one. The DNA was the basis for D and trimming; V, J and clone size are from that table. The table has hundreds of thousands of clones, roughly 85% seen once; the top ten hold approximately 4%. This receptor was taken from an elderly woman with acute or convalescent COVID-19. Specimen: peripheral blood. This chain links TRBV29-1 with TRBJ1-5; no clear D. CDR3 protein: CSVEDPTGSRQPQHF. The CDR3 DNA sequence: TGCAGCGTTGAAGATCCTACGGGGAGCAGGCAGCCCCAGCATTTT.